This T cell receptor beta chain was sequenced in a study of cytomegalovirus exposure and HLA in healthy donors. At the time of sampling, donors were nominally healthy, though unrecorded immune exposures were likely. General study results and limits: A later analysis reportedly found that, within productive TCRs, an Asian-associated ancestry cluster had fewer N-insertions than the mean observed across the approximately 700 donors. TCR beta sequences reportedly predicted most subjects' HLA-A and HLA-B alleles accurately. HLA allele associations emerged for about 18,000 TCR beta sequences in a later analysis, at 0.05 false discovery rate.

Researchers ran the PCR with 60 Vbeta and 13 Jbeta primers. Here immunoSEQ multiplex PCR was the method, and the copy in TCRdb shows in-frame clones only, minus some. This sample has about 120,000 clones, with over 6.5% found just once. There are a few counts of this clone. Its specificity is unknown. V lost 7 bases and J 0 bases, leaving 14 bases between the germline ends. CDR3 length equals 15 residues. Germline V gene lookup returns CDR1 MNHEY and CDR2 SMNVEV (reference sequence). This TCR derives from a woman aged 40-49 years in good health and CMV-seropositive. Input material: PBMCs. The rearrangement uses TRBV27 and TRBJ2-3, with D possibly matching TRBD1 (5 bases). The CDR3 DNA is TGTGCCAGCATGGGTTGGCAGGGTAGCACAGATACGCAGTATTTT. Amino acid sequence: CASMGWQGSTDTQYF.